This paragraph covers one TCR beta chain sequence. In this sample, this clone turned up many times. It has no known antigen specificity. There are no base qualities to consult, and no much larger clone falls within one base. The record originates from a study of beta chain features in type 1 diabetes (dated by TCRdb to the late 2010s). A note on the overall study: Patients and healthy donors did not differ in mean age, gender distribution, total cell number or subset yield. Regulatory and stem cell-like memory subsets were obtained from only 8 patients and roughly eight healthy donors, while naive and central memory subsets were obtained from all 28 donors. The study compared the TCRB repertoires of sorted circulating CD4+ T cell subsets in recently diagnosed type 1 diabetes patients with those in matched healthy donors. A total of some 100,000,000 sorted cells were examined across all samples, and the number of cells per subset was strongly correlated with RNA yield.

From each donor, a single peripheral blood sample of around 0.12 L on average was drawn into heparinised tubes. Using a panel that included CD45RO, CCR7, CD25, CD127, CD95 and CD27, naive, central memory, regulatory and stem cell-like memory CD4+ T cells were sorted on a BD FACSAria II. All sorted populations exceeded 95% purity. PBMCs were isolated right away by Lymphoprep density gradient centrifugation and were stained directly, without culture. So that batch effects would be minimized, each experiment stained and sorted samples in pairs, pairing one healthy donor with one patient. Trimmed from V: 5 bases; trimmed from J: 6 bases; junction bases lacking a gene match: 24. CDR1 and CDR2 are drawn from the germline V gene (reference sequence): LNHDA, SQIVND. Including cysteine and phenylalanine, the CDR3 has 19 amino acids. Only CDR3 DNA is held: 57 bases, read in frame from base 1. Study-wide findings and limitations: Patients with type 1 diabetes made fewer insertions and deleted more nucleotides at VDJ recombination sites, implying thymic rearrangement abnormalities. Because cDNA rather than genomic DNA was sequenced, highly expressing activated cells could have been over-represented, although no difference in activation and CD3 levels was found between groups. In all four CD4+ subsets, TCRB CDR3 length was moderately but significantly shorter in type 1 diabetes patients. Shorter templates might have been favored by PCR, but patient and control samples were amplified and corrected together, so both groups would have been affected equally by any skew. Because small numbers of individuals were included in the HLA sub-analyses, any influence of HLA type on TCRB rearrangement was left unresolved. Naive, central memory and regulatory TCRB repertoires appeared to be more similar among patients than among healthy donors.

All of the isolated RNA was reverse transcribed with the High Capacity cDNA Reverse Transcription Kit, so expressed TCRB transcripts were sequenced. Deep immunoSEQ sequencing was applied to naive, central memory and regulatory T cell samples, giving an average of about 3.7 million total reads per sample. Sorted cells were lysed in RLT buffer and RNA was extracted with DNase-treated RNeasy Micro or Mini kits, depending on cell number. Each cell subset was processed on its own to prevent cross-contamination, while patient and healthy donor samples were processed together. The immunoSEQ multiplex PCR was used to amplify TCRB sequences from cDNA, generating 87-bp fragments that spanned the CDR3 region. Amplicons were sequenced on the Illumina HiSeq platform. The authors processed their data as follows. Synthetic template baselines were used to correct PCR bias computationally, reads within Hamming distance 2 were collapsed together, and singletons that could not be merged were discarded. Reads were aligned against IMGT so that V, D and J genes, CDR3 length and insertions or deletions at six rearrangement sites could be assigned. Clonotype counts were normalized to sorted cell number within each subset before computing true diversity and Gini coefficients with the tcR R package. Repertoire sharing was quantified using the overlap coefficient calculated on TCRB nucleotide sequences. Here the immuneACCESS table is served through TCRdb, limited to in-frame sequences with V and J called. Missing clones are a known gap in these copies; in checked studies unresolved V genes cover under half, and the rest lacks a known reason. The V and J calls and clone size were taken over from that table, and D and trimming were inferred from the DNA. This sample has 300,000 or so clones in its table, and less than 9.5% of those were observed once. Less than 0.45% of the sample lies in the top ten.

Sequencing used central memory CD4+ T cells from blood. The rearrangement combines TRBV19 with TRBJ2-7, with 8 junctional bases fitting TRBD2. The sequence was obtained from a woman aged 18-35 years in good health. The bases are TGTGCCAGTAGTCACGGGACTAGTCCGGCTCGCCAAGGAACTTCCGAGCAGTACTTC. This translates into CASSHGTSPARQGTSEQYF.